This paragraph covers one T cell receptor (beta chain) sequence. Its antigen is not identified. The data stem from a study of cytomegalovirus exposure and HLA in healthy donors. Across the study: Both the 120 validation repertoires and the approximately 640 first-cohort repertoires used the same platform, as reported by a later analysis. Findings and limits, study-wide: Reports credit the classifier with highly specific, highly sensitive diagnosis of cytomegalovirus status.

Trimming at V came to 0 bases and at J to 3 bases, leaving 5 bases not matched to a gene. In germline, CDR1 is MGHRA, CDR2 YSYEKL. The CDR3 is 15 amino acids. Sequencing used immunoSEQ multiplex PCR; TCRdb keeps in-frame clones, though not all of them. This sample has about 70,000 clones, with over 90% found just once. The rearrangement links TRBV4-1 to TRBJ2-7; 7 bases match TRBD2. The sample was PBMCs. This sequence originates from a man aged 18 to 30 in good health and CMV-seropositive. The CDR3 loop reads CASSQDRASGYEQYF. The CDR3 nucleotides read TGCGCCAGCAGCCAAGATAGGGCTAGCGGCTACGAGCAGTACTTC.